This T cell receptor (beta chain) was identified during a study of neurological immune-mediated disorders. Study outcomes and limitations: None of the CDR3 amino acid sequences of expanded clones were shared across subjects, and this suggested private repertoires in all groups.

Germline V gene sequence: CDR1 MNHEY, CDR2 SVGEGT. The V gene end was trimmed by 8 bases and the J gene end by 3 bases; junction bases not matched to a gene: 7. CDR3 length: 14 amino acids. TCRdb re-analysed the 5' RACE reads in MiXCR, keeping a single row per CDR3 protein. The repertoire consists of around 90,000 distinct CDR3 sequences, with about 13% occurring once and the leading ten covering approximately 4.5%. For this clonotype: Antigen unknown. A read error is possible here, since a much larger clone lies one base away.

Time point: longitudinal time-point 2. The source of this sequence is a female donor with HTLV-1-associated myelopathy (HAM/TSP). The chain combines TRBV6-2 or TRBV6-3 with TRBJ2-1; 7 positions agree with TRBD2. Sequenced sample: PBMCs. Written as DNA, the CDR3 is TGTGCCAGCGAAGTGGGGGGGGACTACAATGAGCAGTTCTTC. Its translation is CASEVGGDYNEQFF.